This is a list of T cell receptor beta chains from one sample in a study of shared clonotypes between healthy human individuals. This table comes from immunoSEQ multiplex PCR, and its TCRdb copy is limited to in-frame clones, with some not included. There are 90,000 to 120,000 clones in the sample; roughly two thirds occur only once, and 24% lies in the top ten. The source material was memory CD8+ T cells sorted from blood. Every receptor here comes from a woman in her 30s in good health. CDR3s include the opening cysteine and the closing phenylalanine or tryptophan. Fields, in order: J gene, V gene, D gene, clone size, CDR3 protein, CDR3 DNA. The D gene is left open where the match is weak. The size field is filled for only some rows; it gives once, few, many or a size class.

j_call: TRBJ2-7; v_call: TRBV6-5; d_call: TRBD2; clone_size: -; cdr3_aa: CASSNLAGTPYEQYF; cdr3_nt: TGTGCCAGCAGTAACCTAGCGGGGACCCCCTACGAGCAGTACTTC
j_call: TRBJ2-1; v_call: TRBV7-8; d_call: TRBD2; clone_size: -; cdr3_aa: CASSPGTSRNEQFF; cdr3_nt: TGTGCCAGCAGCCCCGGGACTAGCCGGAATGAGCAGTTCTTC
j_call: TRBJ1-3; v_call: TRBV28; d_call: -; clone_size: -; cdr3_aa: CASSPVVGSGNTIYF; cdr3_nt: TGTGCCAGCAGTCCCGTAGTGGGCTCTGGAAACACCATATATTTT
j_call: TRBJ2-7; v_call: TRBV7-8; d_call: TRBD1; clone_size: -; cdr3_aa: CASSSPGQNYEQYF; cdr3_nt: TGTGCCAGCAGTTCACCGGGACAGAACTACGAGCAGTACTTC
j_call: TRBJ1-6; v_call: TRBV5-6; d_call: -; clone_size: -; cdr3_aa: CASSLLGLANSPLHF; cdr3_nt: TGTGCCAGCAGCTTGCTAGGGCTTGCCAATTCACCCCTCCACTTT
j_call: TRBJ2-7; v_call: TRBV2; d_call: -; clone_size: few; cdr3_aa: CASSDQLAAYEQYF; cdr3_nt: TGTGCCAGCAGTGACCAACTAGCAGCCTACGAGCAGTACTTC
j_call: TRBJ2-7; v_call: TRBV5-1; d_call: -; clone_size: many; cdr3_aa: CASSLELDYYEQYF; cdr3_nt: TGCGCCAGCAGCTTGGAACTAGACTACTACGAGCAGTACTTC
j_call: TRBJ2-5; v_call: TRBV18; d_call: -; clone_size: -; cdr3_aa: CASSLPGWEETQYF; cdr3_nt: TGTGCCAGCTCACTCCCGGGTTGGGAGGAGACCCAGTACTTC
j_call: TRBJ2-7; v_call: TRBV11-2; d_call: -; clone_size: -; cdr3_aa: CASRPGVTYEQYF; cdr3_nt: TGTGCCAGCAGACCCGGGGTAACCTACGAGCAGTACTTC
j_call: TRBJ2-1; v_call: TRBV9; d_call: TRBD1; clone_size: few; cdr3_aa: CASSTPGQGRGDHPNEQFF; cdr3_nt: TGTGCCAGCAGCACGCCGGGACAGGGTAGAGGAGATCATCCTAATGAGCAGTTCTTC
j_call: TRBJ2-7; v_call: TRBV5-6; d_call: TRBD1; clone_size: -; cdr3_aa: CASNTGAGGYEQYF; cdr3_nt: TGTGCCAGCAATACTGGTGCAGGGGGCTACGAGCAGTACTTC
j_call: TRBJ2-3; v_call: TRBV4-1; d_call: -; clone_size: -; cdr3_aa: CASSQVGVGDTQYF; cdr3_nt: TGCGCCAGCAGCCAAGTCGGAGTAGGCGATACGCAGTATTTT
j_call: TRBJ2-2; v_call: TRBV6-1; d_call: TRBD2; clone_size: -; cdr3_aa: CASSELAGEGGELFF; cdr3_nt: TGTGCCAGCAGTGAATTAGCGGGAGAAGGGGGGGAGCTGTTTTTT
j_call: TRBJ2-2; v_call: TRBV11-3; d_call: -; clone_size: -; cdr3_aa: CASSLAGELFF; cdr3_nt: TGTGCCAGCAGCTTGGCCGGGGAGCTGTTTTTT